This T cell receptor (beta chain) appears in the sequencing data of a study of blood T cell repertoires in COVID-19. Study details: Sources were T cells, B-cell-depleted T cells, or PBMCs; the material itself was cDNA or gDNA.

Germline CDR1 and CDR2: SGHVS and FNYEAQ. The CDR3 extends over 15 amino acids. Trimming took off 2 bases at V and 2 bases at J, with 12 bases between the two ends. Per the original methods: Researchers report that nucleated cell counts were estimated from reference gene primer amplification. The repertoire was sequenced with immunoSEQ multiplex PCR; TCRdb's copy has only in-frame clones and lacks some. The V and J calls and clone size were taken over from that table, and D and trimming were inferred from the DNA. Here the sample spans around 470,000 clones, roughly nine tenths being singletons. Seattle cases were enrolled at active infection and followed longitudinally.

The gene calls are TRBV7-6 and TRBJ2-5; maybe TRBD1 (5 bases). The sequence was collected from a man aged 18 to 29 with COVID-19, enrolled during active disease. Material: peripheral blood. The CDR3 bases are TGTGCCAGCAGCTTACCGATGACAGCTCAAGAGACCCAGTACTTC. The encoded protein is CASSLPMTAQETQYF.